The TCR beta chain under discussion was sequenced for a study of blood T cell repertoires in COVID-19. Study-wide context: Italy, Spain and the United States were the sources of the convalescent and acute COVID-19 samples.

With V trimmed by 4 bases and J by 7 bases, 6 bases remained unmatched. The germline V gene has CDR1 LNHDA and CDR2 SQIVND (reference sequence). The CDR3 loop spans 15 amino acids. Measured with immunoSEQ multiplex PCR; TCRdb has only the in-frame clones, and not every one. This repertoire shows about 430,000 clones, more than 80% found once; its top ten account for roughly 1.1%. This sequence originates from a man aged 30 to 39 who had recovered from COVID-19. Input material: PBMCs or T cells enriched from blood (not recorded which). The V gene is TRBV19, the J gene TRBJ1-4; 10 positions match TRBD1. CDR3 bases: TGTGCCAGTAGTAGGTCCGGGACAGGGGCTGAAAAACTGTTTTTT. Amino acids: CASSRSGTGAEKLFF.